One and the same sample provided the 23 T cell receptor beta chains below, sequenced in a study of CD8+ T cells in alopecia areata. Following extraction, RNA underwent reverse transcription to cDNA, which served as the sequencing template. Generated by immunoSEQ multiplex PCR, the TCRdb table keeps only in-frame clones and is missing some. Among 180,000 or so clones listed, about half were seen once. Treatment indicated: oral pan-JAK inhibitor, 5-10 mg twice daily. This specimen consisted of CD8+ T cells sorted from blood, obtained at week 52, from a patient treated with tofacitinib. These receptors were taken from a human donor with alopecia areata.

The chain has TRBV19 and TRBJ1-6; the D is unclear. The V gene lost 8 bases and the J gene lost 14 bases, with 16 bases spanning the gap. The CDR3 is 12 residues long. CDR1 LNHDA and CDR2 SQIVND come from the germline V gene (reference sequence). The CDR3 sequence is CASSPDLSALHF. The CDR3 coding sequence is TGTGCCAGTTCCCCGGACCTTTCGGCCCTCCACTTT.

The CDR3 nucleotides read TGTGCCAGCAGTGGCCGGGCTGACGGGTGGACCCAGTACTTC. This translates into CASSGRADGWTQYF. The chain recombines TRBV7-8 with TRBJ2-5; D is ambiguous. The germline V gene has CDR1 SGHVS and CDR2 FQNEAQ. The CDR3 consists of 14 residues. Trimming left V 6 bases short and J 7 bases short, with 18 bases between.

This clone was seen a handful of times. The CDR3 DNA is TGTGCCAGCAGCCCCGGAGGTCTTTACTACGAGCAGTACTTC. Its translation is CASSPGGLYYEQYF. This rearrangement joins TRBV5-6 to TRBJ2-7; tentative D call: TRBD2 (5 bases). Germline values: CDR1 SGHDT, CDR2 YYEEEE. V lost 4 bases, J lost 3 bases, and 14 bases lay in between. The CDR3 spans 14 residues.

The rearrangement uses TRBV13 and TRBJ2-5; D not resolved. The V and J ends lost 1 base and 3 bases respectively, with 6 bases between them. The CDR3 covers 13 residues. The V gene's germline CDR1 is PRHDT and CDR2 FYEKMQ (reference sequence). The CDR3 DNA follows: TGTGCCAGCAGCTTAGAGGGCGAAGAGACCCAGTACTTC. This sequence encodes CASSLEGEETQYF.

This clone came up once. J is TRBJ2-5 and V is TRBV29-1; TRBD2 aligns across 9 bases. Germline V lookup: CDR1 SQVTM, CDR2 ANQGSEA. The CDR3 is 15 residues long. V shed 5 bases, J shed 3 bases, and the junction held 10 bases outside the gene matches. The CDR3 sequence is CSVPFHLAGKETQYF. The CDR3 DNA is TGCAGCGTTCCATTCCATCTAGCGGGGAAAGAGACCCAGTACTTC.

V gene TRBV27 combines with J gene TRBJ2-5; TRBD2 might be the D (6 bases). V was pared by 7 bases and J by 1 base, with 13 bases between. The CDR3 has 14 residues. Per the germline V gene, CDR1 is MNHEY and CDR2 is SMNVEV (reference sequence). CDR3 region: CASTPRGVQETQYF. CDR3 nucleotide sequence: TGTGCCAGCACCCCACGCGGGGTCCAAGAGACCCAGTACTTC.

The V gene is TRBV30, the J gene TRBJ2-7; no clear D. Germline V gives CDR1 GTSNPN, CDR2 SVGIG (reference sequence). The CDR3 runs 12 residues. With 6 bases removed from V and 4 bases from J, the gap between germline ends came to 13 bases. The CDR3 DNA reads TGTGCCTGCCGCGAAAGTCGGTACGAGCAGTACTTC. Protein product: CACRESRYEQYF.

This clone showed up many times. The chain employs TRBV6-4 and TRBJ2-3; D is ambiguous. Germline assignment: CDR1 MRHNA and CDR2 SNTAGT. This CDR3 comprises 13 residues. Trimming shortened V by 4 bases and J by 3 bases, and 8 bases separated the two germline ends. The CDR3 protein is CASSGGNTDTQYF. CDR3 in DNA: TGTGCCAGCAGTGGAGGTAATACAGATACGCAGTATTTT.

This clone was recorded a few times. The CDR3 reads CASSPAGDLSYEQYF. The CDR3 nucleotides are TGTGCCAGCAGCCCAGCGGGGGACCTCTCCTACGAGCAGTACTTC. The rearrangement uses TRBV5-4 and TRBJ2-7; 8 bases match TRBD2. In germline, CDR1 is SGHNT, CDR2 YYREEE (reference sequence). The V and J ends lost 4 bases and 0 bases, in that order; junction bases with no gene match: 6. The CDR3 is 15 amino acids.

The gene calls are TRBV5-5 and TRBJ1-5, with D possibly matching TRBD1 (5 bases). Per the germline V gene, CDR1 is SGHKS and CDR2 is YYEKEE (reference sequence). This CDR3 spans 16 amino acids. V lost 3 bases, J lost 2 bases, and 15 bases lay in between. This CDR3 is CASSWGLGIGNQPQHF. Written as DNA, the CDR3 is TGTGCCAGCAGCTGGGGACTGGGGATCGGCAATCAGCCCCAGCATTTT.

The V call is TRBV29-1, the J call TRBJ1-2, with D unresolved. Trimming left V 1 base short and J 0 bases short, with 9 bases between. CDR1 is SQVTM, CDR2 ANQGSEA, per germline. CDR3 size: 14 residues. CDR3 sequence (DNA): TGCAGCGTTGAAGTTCCCACCTCTAACTATGGCTACACCTTC. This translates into CSVEVPTSNYGYTF.

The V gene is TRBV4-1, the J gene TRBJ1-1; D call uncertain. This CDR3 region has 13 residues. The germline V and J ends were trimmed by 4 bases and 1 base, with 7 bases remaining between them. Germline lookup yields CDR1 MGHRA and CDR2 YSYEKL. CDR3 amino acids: CASSLYGNTEAFF. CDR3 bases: TGCGCCAGCAGCCTGTATGGGAACACTGAAGCTTTCTTT.

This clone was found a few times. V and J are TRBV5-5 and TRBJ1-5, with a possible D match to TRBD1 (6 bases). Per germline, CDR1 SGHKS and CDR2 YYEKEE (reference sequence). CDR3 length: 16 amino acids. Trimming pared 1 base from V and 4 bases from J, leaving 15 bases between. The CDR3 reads CASSLRLNRDNQPQHF. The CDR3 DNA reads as TGTGCCAGCAGCTTGAGGCTGAACAGGGATAATCAGCCCCAGCATTTT.

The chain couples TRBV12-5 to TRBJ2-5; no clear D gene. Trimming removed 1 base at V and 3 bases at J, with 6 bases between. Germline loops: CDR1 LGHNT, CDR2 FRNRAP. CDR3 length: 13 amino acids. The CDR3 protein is CASGLGVEETQYF. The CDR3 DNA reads TGTGCTAGTGGTTTGGGAGTAGAAGAGACCCAGTACTTC. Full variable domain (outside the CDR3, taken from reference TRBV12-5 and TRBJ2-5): DARVTQTPRHKVTEMGQEVTMRCQPILGHNTVFWYRQTMMQGLELLAYFRNRAPLDDSGMPKDRFSAEMPDATLATLKIQPSEPRDSAVYFCASGLGVEETQYFGPGTRLLVL.

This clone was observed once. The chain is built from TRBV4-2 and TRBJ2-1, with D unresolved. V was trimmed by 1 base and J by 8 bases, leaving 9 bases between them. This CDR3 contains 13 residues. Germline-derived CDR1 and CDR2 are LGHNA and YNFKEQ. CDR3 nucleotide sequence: TGTGCCAGCAGCCAAGCCCCTCTGGATGAGCAGTTCTTC. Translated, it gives CASSQAPLDEQFF.

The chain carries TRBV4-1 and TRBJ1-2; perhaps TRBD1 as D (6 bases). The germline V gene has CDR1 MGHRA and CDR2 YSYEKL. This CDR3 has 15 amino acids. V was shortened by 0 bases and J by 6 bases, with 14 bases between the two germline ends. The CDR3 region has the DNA TGCGCCAGCAGCCAAGAAGTGACAGGATGGAATGGCTACACCTTC. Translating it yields CASSQEVTGWNGYTF.

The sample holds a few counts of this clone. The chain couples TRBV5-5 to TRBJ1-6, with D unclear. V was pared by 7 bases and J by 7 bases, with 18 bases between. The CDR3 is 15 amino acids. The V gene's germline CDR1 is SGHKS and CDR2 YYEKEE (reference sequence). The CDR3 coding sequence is TGTGCCAGCTCTGACACTTATGGTTGGAATTCACCCCTCCACTTT. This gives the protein CASSDTYGWNSPLHF.

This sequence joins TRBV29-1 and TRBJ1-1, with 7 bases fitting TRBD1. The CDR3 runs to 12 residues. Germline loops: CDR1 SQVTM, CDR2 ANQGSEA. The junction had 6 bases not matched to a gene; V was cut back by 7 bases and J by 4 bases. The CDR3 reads CSALPGGTEAFF. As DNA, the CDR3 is TGCAGCGCTCTTCCAGGGGGCACTGAAGCTTTCTTT.

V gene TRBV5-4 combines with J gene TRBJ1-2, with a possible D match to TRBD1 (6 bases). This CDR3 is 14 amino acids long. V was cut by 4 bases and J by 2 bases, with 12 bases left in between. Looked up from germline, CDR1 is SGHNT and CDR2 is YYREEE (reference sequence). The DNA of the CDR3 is TGTGCCAGCAGCCCACCAGGGGCCAACTATGGCTACACCTTC. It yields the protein CASSPPGANYGYTF.

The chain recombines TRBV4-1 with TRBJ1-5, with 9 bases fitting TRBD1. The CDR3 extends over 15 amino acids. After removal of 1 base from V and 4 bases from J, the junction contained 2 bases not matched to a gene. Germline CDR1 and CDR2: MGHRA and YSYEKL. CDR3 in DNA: TGCGCCAGCAGCCAAGGGACAGGGGCAAATCAGCCCCAGCATTTT. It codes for CASSQGTGANQPQHF.

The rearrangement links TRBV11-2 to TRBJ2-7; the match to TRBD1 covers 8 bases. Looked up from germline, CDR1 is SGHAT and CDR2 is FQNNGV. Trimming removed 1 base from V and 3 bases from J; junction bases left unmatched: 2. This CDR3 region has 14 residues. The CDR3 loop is CASSLVGTGYEQYF. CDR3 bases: TGTGCCAGCAGCTTAGTTGGGACAGGCTACGAGCAGTACTTC.

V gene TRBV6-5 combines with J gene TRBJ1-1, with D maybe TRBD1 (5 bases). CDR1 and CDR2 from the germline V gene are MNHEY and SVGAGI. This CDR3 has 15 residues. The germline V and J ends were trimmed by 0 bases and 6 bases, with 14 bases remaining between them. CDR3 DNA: TGTGCCAGCAGTTACTCGCTATCGGGGACTCCTGAAGCTTTCTTT. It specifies CASSYSLSGTPEAFF.

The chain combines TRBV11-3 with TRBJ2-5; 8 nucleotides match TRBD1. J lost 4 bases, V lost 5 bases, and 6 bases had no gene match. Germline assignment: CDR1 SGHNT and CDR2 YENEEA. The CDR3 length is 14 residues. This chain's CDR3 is CASSPDREGETQYF. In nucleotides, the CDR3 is TGTGCCAGCAGCCCGGACAGGGAAGGAGAGACCCAGTACTTC.